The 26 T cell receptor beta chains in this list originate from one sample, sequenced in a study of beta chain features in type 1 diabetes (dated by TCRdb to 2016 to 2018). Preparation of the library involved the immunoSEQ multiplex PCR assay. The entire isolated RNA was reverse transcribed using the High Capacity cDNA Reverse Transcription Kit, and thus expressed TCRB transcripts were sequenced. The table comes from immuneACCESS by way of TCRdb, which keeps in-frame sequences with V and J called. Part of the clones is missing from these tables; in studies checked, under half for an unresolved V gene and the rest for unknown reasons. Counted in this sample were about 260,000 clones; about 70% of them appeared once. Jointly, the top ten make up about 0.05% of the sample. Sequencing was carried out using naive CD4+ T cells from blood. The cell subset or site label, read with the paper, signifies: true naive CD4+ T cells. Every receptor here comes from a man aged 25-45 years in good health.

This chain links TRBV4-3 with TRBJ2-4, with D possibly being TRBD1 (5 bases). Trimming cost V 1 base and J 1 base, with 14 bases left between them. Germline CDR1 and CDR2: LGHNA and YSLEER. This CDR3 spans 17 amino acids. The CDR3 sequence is CASSQVGPGFAKNIQYF. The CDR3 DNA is TGCGCCAGCAGCCAAGTGGGGCCTGGCTTCGCCAAAAACATTCAGTACTTC.

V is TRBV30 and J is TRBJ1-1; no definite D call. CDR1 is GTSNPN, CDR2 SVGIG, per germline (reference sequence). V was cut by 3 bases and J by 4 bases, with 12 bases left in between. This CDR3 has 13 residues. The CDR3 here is CAWRAGKGTEAFF. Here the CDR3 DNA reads TGTGCCTGGAGAGCGGGGAAGGGCACTGAAGCTTTCTTT.

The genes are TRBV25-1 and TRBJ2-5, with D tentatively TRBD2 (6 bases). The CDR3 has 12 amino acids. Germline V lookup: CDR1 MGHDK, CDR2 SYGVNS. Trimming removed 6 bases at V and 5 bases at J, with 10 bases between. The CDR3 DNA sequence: TGTGCCAGCAGCGGCCGGGGGGAGACCCAGTACTTC. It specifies CASSGRGETQYF.

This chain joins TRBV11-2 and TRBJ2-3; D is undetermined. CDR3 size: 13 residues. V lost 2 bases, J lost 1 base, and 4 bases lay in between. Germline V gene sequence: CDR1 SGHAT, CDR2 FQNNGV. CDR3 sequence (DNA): TGTGCCAGCAGCTTAATGCGCACAGATACGCAGTATTTT. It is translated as CASSLMRTDTQYF.

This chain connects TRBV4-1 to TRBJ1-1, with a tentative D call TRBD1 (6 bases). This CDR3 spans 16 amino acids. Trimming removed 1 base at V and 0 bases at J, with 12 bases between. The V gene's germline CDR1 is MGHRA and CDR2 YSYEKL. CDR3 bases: TGCGCCAGCAGCCAAGCCCTGACAGGCATGAACACTGAAGCTTTCTTT. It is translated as CASSQALTGMNTEAFF.

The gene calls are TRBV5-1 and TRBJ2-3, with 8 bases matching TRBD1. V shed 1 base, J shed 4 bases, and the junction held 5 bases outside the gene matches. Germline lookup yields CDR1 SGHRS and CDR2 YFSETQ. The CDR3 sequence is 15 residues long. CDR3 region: CASSLTGGPADTQYF. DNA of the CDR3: TGCGCCAGCAGCTTGACAGGGGGTCCCGCAGATACGCAGTATTTT.

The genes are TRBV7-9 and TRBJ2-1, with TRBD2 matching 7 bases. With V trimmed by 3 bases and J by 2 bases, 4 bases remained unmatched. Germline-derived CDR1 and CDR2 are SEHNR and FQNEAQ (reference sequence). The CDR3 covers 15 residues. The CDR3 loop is CASSLGGSPYNEQFF. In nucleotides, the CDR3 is TGTGCCAGCAGCTTGGGAGGGAGCCCCTACAATGAGCAGTTCTTC. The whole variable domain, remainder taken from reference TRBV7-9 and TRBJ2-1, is DTGVSQNPRHKITKRGQNVTFRCDPISEHNRLYWYRQTLGQGPEFLTYFQNEAQLEKSRLLSDRFSAERPKGSFSTLEIQRTEQGDSAMYLCASSLGGSPYNEQFFGPGTRLTVL.

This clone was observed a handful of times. The CDR3 spells CAWSAPVRRRGSYNEQFF. CDR3 DNA sequence: TGTGCCTGGAGTGCCCCCGTCCGTCGTCGGGGCTCCTACAATGAGCAGTTCTTC. The chain has TRBV30 and TRBJ2-1; TRBD2 is a possible D gene (5 bases). Germline assignment: CDR1 GTSNPN and CDR2 SVGIG (reference sequence). The CDR3 is made up of 18 amino acids. The ends were cut back, 1 base at V and 0 bases at J, with 19 bases in the middle.

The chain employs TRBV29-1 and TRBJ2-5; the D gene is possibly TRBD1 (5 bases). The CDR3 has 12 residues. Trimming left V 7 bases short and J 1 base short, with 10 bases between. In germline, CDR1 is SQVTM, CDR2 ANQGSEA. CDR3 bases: TGCAGCGCCCAGGGCGGCCAAGAGACCCAGTACTTC. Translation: CSAQGGQETQYF.

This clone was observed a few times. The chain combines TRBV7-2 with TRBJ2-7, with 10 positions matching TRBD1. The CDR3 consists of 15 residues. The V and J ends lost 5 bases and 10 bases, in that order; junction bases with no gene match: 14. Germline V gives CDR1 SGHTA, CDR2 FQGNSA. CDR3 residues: CASSQRDRGWSHQYF. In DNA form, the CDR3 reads TGTGCCAGCAGCCAAAGGGACAGGGGATGGTCCCATCAGTACTTC.

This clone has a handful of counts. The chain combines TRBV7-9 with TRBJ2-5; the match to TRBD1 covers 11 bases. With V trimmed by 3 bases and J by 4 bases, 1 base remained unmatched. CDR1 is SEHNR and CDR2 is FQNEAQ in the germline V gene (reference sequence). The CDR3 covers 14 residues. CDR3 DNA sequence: TGTGCCAGCAGCTTGGGGACAGGGGGAGAGACCCAGTACTTC. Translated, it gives CASSLGTGGETQYF.

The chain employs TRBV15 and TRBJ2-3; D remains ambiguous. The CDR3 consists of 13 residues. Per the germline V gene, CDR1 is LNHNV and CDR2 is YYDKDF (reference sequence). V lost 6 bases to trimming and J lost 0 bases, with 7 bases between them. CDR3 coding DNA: TGTGCCACCAGGCTGAAAAGCACAGATACGCAGTATTTT. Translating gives CATRLKSTDTQYF.

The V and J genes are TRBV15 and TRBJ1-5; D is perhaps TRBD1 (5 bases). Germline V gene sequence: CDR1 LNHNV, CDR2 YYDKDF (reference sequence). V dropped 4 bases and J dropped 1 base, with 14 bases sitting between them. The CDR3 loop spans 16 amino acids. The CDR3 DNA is TGTGCCACCAGCATGGGGCGGGCGGTGAGCAATCAGCCCCAGCATTTT. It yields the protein CATSMGRAVSNQPQHF. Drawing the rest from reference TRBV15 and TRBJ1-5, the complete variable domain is DAMVIQNPRYQVTQFGKPVTLSCSQTLNHNVMYWYQQKSSQAPKLLFHYYDKDFNNEADTPDNFQSRRPNTSFCFLDIRSPGLGDTAMYLCATSMGRAVSNQPQHFGDGTRLSIL.

The CDR3 sequence: CAWSTSGGRNEQFF. The CDR3 nucleotides read TGTGCCTGGAGCACTAGCGGGGGGCGGAATGAGCAGTTCTTC. The chain employs TRBV30 and TRBJ2-1; 12 bases match TRBD2. The V gene end was trimmed by 3 bases and the J gene end by 7 bases; junction bases not matched to a gene: 4. The CDR3 has 14 amino acids. Germline-derived CDR1 and CDR2 are GTSNPN and SVGIG (reference sequence).

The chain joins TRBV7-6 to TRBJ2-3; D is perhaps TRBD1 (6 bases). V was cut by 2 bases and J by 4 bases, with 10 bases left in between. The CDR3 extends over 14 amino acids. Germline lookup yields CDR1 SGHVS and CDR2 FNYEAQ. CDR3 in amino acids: CASSLRTAADTQYF. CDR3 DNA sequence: TGTGCCAGCAGCTTAAGGACAGCTGCAGATACGCAGTATTTT.

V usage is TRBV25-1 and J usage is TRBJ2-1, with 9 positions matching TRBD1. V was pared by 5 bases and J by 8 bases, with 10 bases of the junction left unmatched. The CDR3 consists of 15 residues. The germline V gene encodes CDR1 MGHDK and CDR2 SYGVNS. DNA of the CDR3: TGTGCCAGCAGTTTGACAGGGGGGCGCGCCGATGAGCAGTTCTTC. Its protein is CASSLTGGRADEQFF.

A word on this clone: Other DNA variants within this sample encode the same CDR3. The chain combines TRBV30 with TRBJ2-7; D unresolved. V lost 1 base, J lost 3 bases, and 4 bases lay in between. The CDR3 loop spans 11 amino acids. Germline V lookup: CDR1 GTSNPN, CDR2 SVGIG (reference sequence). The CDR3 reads CAWSGVYEQYF. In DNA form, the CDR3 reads TGTGCCTGGAGTGGGGTCTACGAGCAGTACTTC.

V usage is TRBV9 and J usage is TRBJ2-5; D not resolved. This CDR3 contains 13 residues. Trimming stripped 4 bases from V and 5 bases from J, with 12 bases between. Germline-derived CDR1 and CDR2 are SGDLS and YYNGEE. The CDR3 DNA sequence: TGTGCCAGCAGCCCCGGATCCTGGGAGACCCAGTACTTC. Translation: CASSPGSWETQYF.

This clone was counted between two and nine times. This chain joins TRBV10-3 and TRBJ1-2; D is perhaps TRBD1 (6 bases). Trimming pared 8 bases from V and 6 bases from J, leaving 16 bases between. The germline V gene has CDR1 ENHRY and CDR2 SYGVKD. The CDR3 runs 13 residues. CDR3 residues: CAIGSPGEDGYTF. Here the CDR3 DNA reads TGTGCCATCGGGAGCCCAGGGGAAGATGGCTACACCTTC.

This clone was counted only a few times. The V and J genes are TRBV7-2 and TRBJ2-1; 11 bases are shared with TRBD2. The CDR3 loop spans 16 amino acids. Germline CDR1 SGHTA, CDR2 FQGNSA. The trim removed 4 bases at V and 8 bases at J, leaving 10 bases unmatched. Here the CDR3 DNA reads TGTGCCAGCAGCTCCGCTATAGCGGGAGGGCCCGATGAGCAGTTCTTC. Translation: CASSSAIAGGPDEQFF.

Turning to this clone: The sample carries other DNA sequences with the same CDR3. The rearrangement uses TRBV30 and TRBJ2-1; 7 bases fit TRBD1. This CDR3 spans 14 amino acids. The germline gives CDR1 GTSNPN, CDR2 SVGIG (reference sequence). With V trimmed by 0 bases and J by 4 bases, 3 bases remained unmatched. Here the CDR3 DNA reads TGTGCCTGGAGTGTAGGGACAGCTTACAATGAGCAGTTCTTC. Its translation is CAWSVGTAYNEQFF. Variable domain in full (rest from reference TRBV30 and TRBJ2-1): SQTIHQWPATLVQPVGSPLSLECTVEGTSNPNLYWYRQAAGRGLQLLFYSVGIGQISSEVPQNLSASRPQDRQFILSSKKLLLSDSGFYLCAWSVGTAYNEQFFGPGTRLTVL.

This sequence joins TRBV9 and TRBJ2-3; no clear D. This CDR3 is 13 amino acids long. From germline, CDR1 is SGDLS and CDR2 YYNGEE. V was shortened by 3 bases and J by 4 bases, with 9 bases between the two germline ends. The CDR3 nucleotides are TGTGCCAGCAGCGCAAGACTGTCAGATACGCAGTATTTT. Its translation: CASSARLSDTQYF. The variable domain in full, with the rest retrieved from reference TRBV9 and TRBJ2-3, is DSGVTQTPKHLITATGQRVTLRCSPRSGDLSVYWYQQSLDQGLQFLIQYYNGEERAKGNILERFSAQQFPDLHSELNLSSLELGDSALYFCASSARLSDTQYFGPGTRLTVL.

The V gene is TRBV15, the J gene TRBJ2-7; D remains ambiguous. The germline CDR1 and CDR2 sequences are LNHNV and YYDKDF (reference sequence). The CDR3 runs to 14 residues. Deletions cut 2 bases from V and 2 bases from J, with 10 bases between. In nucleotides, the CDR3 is TGTGCCACCAGCAGAAAGCCGGATACCTACGAGCAGTACTTC. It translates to CATSRKPDTYEQYF.

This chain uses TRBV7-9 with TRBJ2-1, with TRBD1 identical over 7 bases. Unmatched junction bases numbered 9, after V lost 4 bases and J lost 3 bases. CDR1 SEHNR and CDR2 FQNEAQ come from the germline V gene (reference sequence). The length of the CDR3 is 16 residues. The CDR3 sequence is CASSSRRQGNYNEQFF. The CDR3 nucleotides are TGTGCCAGCAGCTCCCGTAGACAGGGAAACTACAATGAGCAGTTCTTC.

In nucleotides, the CDR3 is TGCAGCGTAGATTCCCGCACTGAAGCTTTCTTT. Protein: CSVDSRTEAFF. This chain links TRBV29-1 with TRBJ1-1; D gene ambiguous. The V end was cut by 6 bases, the J end by 4 bases, with 9 bases between. The CDR3 length is 11 residues. CDR1 and CDR2 from the germline V gene are SQVTM and ANQGSEA.

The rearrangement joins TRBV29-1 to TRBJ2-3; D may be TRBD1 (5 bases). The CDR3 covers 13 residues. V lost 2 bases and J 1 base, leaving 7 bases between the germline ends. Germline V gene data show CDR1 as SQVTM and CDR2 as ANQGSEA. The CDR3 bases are TGCAGCGTTGAATCCAGGGGCACAGATACGCAGTATTTT. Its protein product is CSVESRGTDTQYF.